Presented here are 30 T cell receptor beta chains from one specimen sequenced in a study of a mutant IDH1 vaccine in newly diagnosed glioma. These receptors are not linked to any known antigen. This table comes from immunoSEQ multiplex PCR, and its TCRdb copy is limited to in-frame clones, with some not included. The sample shows just over 35,000 clones, 75% to 90% of them seen only once. Stated time point: week 11, during vaccination. Each dose of the vaccine consisted of 300 ug of mutant IDH1 20-mer peptide, with topical imiquimod. This material consisted of peripheral blood mononuclear cells (PBMCs), taken from a glioma patient whose treatment included an IDH1 peptide vaccine. These receptors came from a woman aged 25 to 45 with glioma. Some clones in this sample may be carry-over from other donors' samples.

This sequence joins TRBV29-1 and TRBJ2-7, with TRBD2 identical over 11 bases. J lost 2 bases, V lost 4 bases, and 7 bases had no gene match. Germline CDR1 reads SQVTM; CDR2 reads ANQGSEA. This CDR3 is built from 15 residues. For the CDR3, the DNA is TGCAGCGTTGGGGTCCTAGCGGGAGGACCCTACGAGCAGTACTTC. This sequence encodes CSVGVLAGGPYEQYF.

This chain uses TRBV4-1 with TRBJ2-5; D is unclear. Germline CDR1 reads MGHRA; CDR2 reads YSYEKL. The V end lost 0 bases, the J end lost 4 bases, and 3 bases lay between the germline ends. CDR3 size: 12 residues. The CDR3: CASSQDTETQYF. CDR3 DNA sequence: TGCGCCAGCAGCCAAGATACAGAGACCCAGTACTTC.

The chain links TRBV12-5 to TRBJ2-7, with D tentatively TRBD1 or TRBD2 (5 bases each). Per germline, CDR1 LGHNT and CDR2 FRNRAP. The V and J ends lost 5 bases and 7 bases respectively, with 21 bases between them. CDR3 length equals 15 residues. The CDR3 here is CASGMGPGPGIEQYF. Written as DNA, the CDR3 is TGTGCTAGTGGTATGGGTCCGGGACCTGGAATTGAGCAGTACTTC. The entire variable domain, with the rest obtained from reference TRBV12-5 and TRBJ2-7, is as follows: DARVTQTPRHKVTEMGQEVTMRCQPILGHNTVFWYRQTMMQGLELLAYFRNRAPLDDSGMPKDRFSAEMPDATLATLKIQPSEPRDSAVYFCASGMGPGPGIEQYFGPGTRLTVT.

The chain is built from TRBV6-1 and TRBJ2-7; D is tentatively TRBD1 or TRBD2 (5 bases each). V shed 6 bases and J shed 4 bases, with 16 bases lying between them. CDR1 is MNHNS and CDR2 is SASEGT in the germline V gene. The CDR3 sequence is 14 residues long. The CDR3 DNA reads TGTGCCAGCAGGGTTGAGGGGCGGGCTTACGAGCAGTACTTC. Its protein is CASRVEGRAYEQYF.

The rearrangement uses TRBV6-5 and TRBJ2-1, with D uncertain. The CDR3 length is 14 residues. The germline V gene encodes CDR1 MNHEY and CDR2 SVGAGI. V was clipped by 6 bases and J by 0 bases, with 9 bases between them. This CDR3 is CASRNLGSYNEQFF. The CDR3 nucleotides are TGTGCCAGCAGGAATTTGGGCTCCTACAATGAGCAGTTCTTC.

This chain uses TRBV2 with TRBJ2-7; TRBD2 might be the D (7 bases). Between the trimmed V and J ends, which lost 4 bases and 4 bases, there was a span of 11 bases. The CDR3 sequence is 13 residues long. CDR1 SNHLY and CDR2 FYNNEI come from the germline V gene. The CDR3 sequence is CASSGEGEYEQYF. The CDR3 DNA sequence: TGTGCCAGCAGTGGGGAGGGGGAGTACGAGCAGTACTTC.

This clone was counted a few times. The J gene is TRBJ1-5, the V gene TRBV19; tentatively, D is TRBD1 (6 bases). This CDR3 comprises 14 residues. CDR1 is LNHDA and CDR2 is SQIVND in the germline V gene (reference sequence). V was clipped by 6 bases and J by 9 bases, with 18 bases between them. The CDR3 DNA reads TGTGCCAGTAGCCGTGGGGGGGCACGAGGGCCCCAGCATTTT. It encodes CASSRGGARGPQHF.

The chain links TRBV7-6 to TRBJ2-7; D is undetermined. From germline, CDR1 is SGHVS and CDR2 FNYEAQ. The CDR3 covers 14 residues. Trimming left V 4 bases short and J 3 bases short, with 13 bases between. This CDR3 is CASSSPQRSYEQYF. The CDR3 DNA is TGTGCCAGCAGCTCGCCCCAAAGGAGCTACGAGCAGTACTTC.

This sequence joins TRBV11-2 and TRBJ1-4, with D uncertain. CDR1 and CDR2 (germline): SGHAT, FQNNGV. The CDR3 runs to 13 residues. Trimming took 5 bases from V and 12 from J, leaving 16 bases between them. DNA for the CDR3: TGTGCCAGCAGCCCTAGACCCGAGATAGAACTGTTTTTT. Translated, it gives CASSPRPEIELFF.

The rearrangement joins TRBV7-2 to TRBJ2-5, with 7 nucleotides matching TRBD2. Trimming removed 1 base from V and 4 bases from J; junction bases left unmatched: 6. CDR3 length: 15 residues. Germline assignment: CDR1 SGHTA and CDR2 FQGNSA. CDR3 amino acids: CASSLELAISETQYF. CDR3 nucleotides: TGTGCCAGCAGCTTAGAACTAGCGATATCAGAGACCCAGTACTTC.

In its sample, this clone was seen once. The rearrangement uses TRBV4-2 and TRBJ2-7; 7 nucleotides line up with TRBD2. The germline CDR1 and CDR2 sequences are LGHNA and YNFKEQ. CDR3 length: 13 residues. The J segment lost 3 bases and the V segment lost 6 bases, leaving 5 bases of the junction unmatched. The chain's CDR3 is CASSPTSLYEQYF. CDR3 DNA sequence: TGTGCCAGCAGTCCGACTAGCCTCTACGAGCAGTACTTC.

V and J are TRBV29-1 and TRBJ2-2, with 9 positions matching TRBD2. There are 19 residues in the CDR3. V shed 4 bases and J 0 bases; nucleotides not matched to a gene: 15. Germline V gene data show CDR1 as SQVTM and CDR2 as ANQGSEA. CDR3 region: CSVVAGKTSGLANTGELFF. In nucleotides, the CDR3 is TGCAGCGTTGTAGCGGGGAAGACTAGCGGCCTCGCGAACACCGGGGAGCTGTTTTTT.

This chain's CDR3 is CSVVRETTSTDTQYF. As DNA, the CDR3 is TGCAGCGTTGTTCGGGAAACAACGAGCACAGATACGCAGTATTTT. The chain uses TRBV29-1 and TRBJ2-3; the D gene is possibly TRBD2 (5 bases). The CDR3 has 15 amino acids. Per germline, CDR1 SQVTM and CDR2 ANQGSEA. V was shortened by 4 bases and J by 0 bases, with 14 bases between the two germline ends.

This clone was detected only once. J is TRBJ2-1 and V is TRBV6-5; D uncertain. Germline V lookup: CDR1 MNHEY, CDR2 SVGAGI. The CDR3 has 12 residues. The ends were cut back, 4 bases at V and 9 bases at J, with 10 bases in the middle. CDR3 loop: CASSWDKREQFF. The CDR3 DNA reads as TGTGCCAGCAGTTGGGATAAGCGTGAGCAGTTCTTC.

This clone was found a few times. The chain uses TRBV29-1 and TRBJ1-1; 9 positions agree with TRBD1. The CDR3 is made up of 14 amino acids. Trimming removed 4 bases from V and 3 bases from J; junction bases left unmatched: 6. The germline gives CDR1 SQVTM, CDR2 ANQGSEA. The CDR3 here is CSVVHRGRHTEAFF. DNA of the CDR3: TGCAGCGTTGTCCACAGGGGGCGCCACACTGAAGCTTTCTTT.

The table lists this clone with a count of one. The chain joins TRBV27 to TRBJ1-2, with 8 positions matching TRBD1. The CDR3 runs to 15 residues. Germline CDR1 reads MNHEY; CDR2 reads SMNVEV (reference sequence). With V trimmed by 2 bases and J by 7 bases, 9 bases remained unmatched. CDR3 in DNA: TGTGCCAGCAGTTTACTGACAGGGGAGTCAAGTGGCTACACCTTC. As protein: CASSLLTGESSGYTF.

This rearrangement joins TRBV30 to TRBJ2-7, with 10 nucleotides matching TRBD1. The V gene's germline CDR1 is GTSNPN and CDR2 SVGIG (reference sequence). V was pared by 1 base and J by 1 base, with 10 bases of the junction left unmatched. The CDR3 contains 17 residues. The CDR3 DNA reads as TGTGCCTGGAGTGGATCCCTTAAGGACAGGGGGTCCTACGAGCAGTACTTC. Its protein product is CAWSGSLKDRGSYEQYF.

In this sample, this clone turned up a few times. The V and J genes are TRBV4-1 and TRBJ2-2, with D unresolved. Germline V gene sequence: CDR1 MGHRA, CDR2 YSYEKL. V was cut by 3 bases and J by 1 base, with 3 bases left in between. The CDR3 consists of 13 residues. CDR3 in amino acids: CASSQRNTGELFF. The CDR3 DNA sequence: TGCGCCAGCAGCCAGAGGAACACCGGGGAGCTGTTTTTT.

This clone appeared once. The chain recombines TRBV15 with TRBJ2-7; D possibly corresponds to TRBD1 (5 bases). The CDR3 totals 17 residues. V was clipped by 0 bases and J by 4 bases, with 19 bases between them. Germline V lookup: CDR1 LNHNV, CDR2 YYDKDF (reference sequence). The CDR3, as DNA: TGTGCCACCAGCAGAGATCGTGATGCAGGGTTGATATACGAGCAGTACTTC. It is translated as CATSRDRDAGLIYEQYF.

The chain uses TRBV11-2 and TRBJ1-2, with D perhaps matching TRBD1 (5 bases). Per germline, CDR1 SGHAT and CDR2 FQNNGV. This CDR3 contains 14 residues. Trimming took 4 bases from V and 8 from J, leaving 17 bases between them. This chain's CDR3 is CASSSVRGPAGYTF. In DNA, the CDR3 is TGTGCCAGCAGCTCCGTCCGGGGCCCCGCCGGCTACACCTTC.

This chain's CDR3 is CASSQDTAGEETQYF. CDR3 nucleotide sequence: TGCGCCAGCAGCCAAGATACAGCGGGAGAAGAGACCCAGTACTTC. The chain joins TRBV4-1 to TRBJ2-5, with 8 bases identical to TRBD2. This CDR3 region has 15 residues. Germline-derived CDR1 and CDR2 are MGHRA and YSYEKL. V shed 0 bases and J 3 bases; nucleotides not matched to a gene: 3.

The chain links TRBV7-9 to TRBJ1-5; a weak D match, TRBD1 (6 bases). Germline V CDR1 and CDR2: SEHNR, FQNEAQ (reference sequence). There are 13 residues in the CDR3. Trimming shortened V by 6 bases and J by 10 bases, and 16 bases separated the two germline ends. CDR3 loop: CASSLGAESPQHF. The CDR3 DNA follows: TGTGCCAGCAGTTTGGGGGCTGAGAGTCCCCAGCATTTT.

The V call is TRBV2, the J call TRBJ2-3, with 7 bases aligning to TRBD2. The V and J ends lost 7 bases and 6 bases, in that order; junction bases with no gene match: 4. The germline CDR1 and CDR2 sequences are SNHLY and FYNNEI. The CDR3 is 12 residues long. For the CDR3, the DNA is TGTGCCAGCAAGTCTAGCGGTGATACGCAGTATTTT. Residues: CASKSSGDTQYF.

This clone has only a few counts. V is TRBV30 and J is TRBJ1-1, with a tentative D call TRBD1 (5 bases). The CDR3 runs 13 residues. Trimming stripped 3 bases from V and 0 bases from J, with 8 bases between. CDR1 and CDR2 from the germline V gene are GTSNPN and SVGIG (reference sequence). CDR3 region: CAWRGRLNTEAFF. Written as DNA, the CDR3 is TGTGCCTGGAGGGGACGGTTGAACACTGAAGCTTTCTTT.

V is TRBV14 and J is TRBJ2-7, with D unclear. Germline lookup yields CDR1 SGHDN and CDR2 FVKESK. The CDR3 totals 17 residues. Trimming removed 3 bases at V and 3 bases at J, with 21 bases between. CDR3 region: CASSHTSPGRRLYEQYF. CDR3 DNA sequence: TGTGCCAGCAGCCATACCTCGCCAGGACGACGGCTCTACGAGCAGTACTTC.

The chain has TRBV9 and TRBJ2-2; possible D gene TRBD1, 6 bases. Germline V gene data show CDR1 as SGDLS and CDR2 as YYNGEE. The CDR3 has 13 residues. V gave up 0 bases and J gave up 7 bases, with 7 bases separating them. In nucleotides, the CDR3 is TGTGCCAGCAGCGTAGAAGGGGGCGGGGAGCTGTTTTTT. This translates into CASSVEGGGELFF.

The chain is built from TRBV29-1 and TRBJ2-3; 10 nucleotides align to TRBD2. The germline CDR1 and CDR2 sequences are SQVTM and ANQGSEA. The CDR3 length is 16 residues. J gave up 0 bases and V 0 bases, and 3 bases lay outside the gene matches. The CDR3 nucleotides are TGCAGCGTTGAAGACGGACTAGCGGATAGCACAGATACGCAGTATTTT. This translates into CSVEDGLADSTDTQYF.

This clone appeared once. The V gene is TRBV2, the J gene TRBJ2-7; the D is unclear. Trimming removed 2 bases from V and 7 bases from J, with 12 bases in between. The CDR3 contains 13 residues. Germline loops: CDR1 SNHLY, CDR2 FYNNEI. CDR3 nucleotides: TGTGCCAGCAGTGAATGGTGGTCTCGTGAGCAGTACTTC. This sequence encodes CASSEWWSREQYF. Full variable domain (outside the CDR3, taken from reference TRBV2 and TRBJ2-7): EPEVTQTPSHQVTQMGQEVILRCVPISNHLYFYWYRQILGQKVEFLVSFYNNEISEKSEIFDDQFSVERPDGSNFTLKIRSTKLEDSAMYFCASSEWWSREQYFGPGTRLTVT.

V and J are TRBV7-8 and TRBJ2-1, with D possibly matching TRBD2 (5 bases). Germline-derived CDR1 and CDR2 are SGHVS and FQNEAQ. V was pared by 0 bases and J by 6 bases, with 15 bases between. The CDR3 consists of 16 residues. DNA for the CDR3: TGTGCCAGCAGCTTAGCGAGGGTCTTCGTAGGCAATGAGCAGTTCTTC. Its protein is CASSLARVFVGNEQFF.

The chain employs TRBV11-3 and TRBJ2-2; tentatively, D is TRBD1 or TRBD2 (6 bases each). The germline CDR1 and CDR2 sequences are SGHNT and YENEEA. The V end was cut by 8 bases, the J end by 1 base, with 20 bases between. This CDR3 comprises 17 residues. CDR3 protein: CASAGTRPYLNTGELFF. CDR3 sequence (DNA): TGTGCCAGCGCGGGGACACGCCCTTATTTGAACACCGGGGAGCTGTTTTTT.